This T cell receptor beta chain was captured in a study of blood T cell repertoires in COVID-19. Study-wide context: Sources were T cells, B-cell-depleted T cells, or PBMCs; the material itself was cDNA or gDNA.

V gave up 6 bases and J gave up 7 bases; unmatched junction bases: 10. Germline V gene sequence: CDR1 SEHNR, CDR2 FQNEAQ (reference sequence). The CDR3 is 15 residues long. The study drew participants aged about 18 to 90 years from 24 US areas. In its sample, this clone was seen once. Libraries were prepared by immunoSEQ multiplex PCR; TCRdb keeps only in-frame clonotypes and omits some of them. The sample comprises over 300,000 clones, approximately 85% of which are singletons, and 2.2% rests with the top ten. This sequence originates from a man younger than 40 who had recovered from COVID-19. The sequencing sample was made of PBMCs or T cells enriched from blood (not recorded which). The rearrangement joins TRBV7-9 to TRBJ2-1; 9 positions agree with TRBD1. CDR3 sequence (DNA): TGTGCCAGCAGTTTCGGACAGGGGTCTGCAAATGAGCAGTTCTTC. It is translated as CASSFGQGSANEQFF. Drawing the rest from reference TRBV7-9 and TRBJ2-1, the complete variable domain is DTGVSQNPRHKITKRGQNVTFRCDPISEHNRLYWYRQTLGQGPEFLTYFQNEAQLEKSRLLSDRFSAERPKGSFSTLEIQRTEQGDSAMYLCASSFGQGSANEQFFGPGTRLTVL.